This is a list of T cell receptor beta chains from one sample in a study of human T cells and chemical hapten exposure. Each CDR3 protein gets one entry after TCRdb re-called the RACE reads with MiXCR. The sample has approximately 75,000 distinct CDR3 sequences; about 8% are singletons. The source material was whole blood, sampled in connection with sensitization to the hapten diphenylcyclopropenone (DPC). The receptor set was obtained from a woman aged 45-59 years with alopecia areata. Some clones in this sample may be carry-over from other donors' samples. The CDR3 runs from the conserved cysteine through the conserved F or W. A D gene is named only where the DNA matches it firmly. Only some rows state a clone size, as once, few, many or a class for expanded clones.

TRBJ1-1,.,many,TRBV7-2,CASSLGRGNTEAFF,TGTGCCAGCAGCTTAGGACGGGGAAACACTGAAGCTTTCTTT
TRBJ2-3,TRBD2,few,TRBV27,CASSLGTSGREDTQYF,TGTGCCAGCAGTTTAGGGACTAGCGGGAGGGAAGATACGCAGTATTTT
TRBJ1-5,.,.,TRBV25-1,CASSESGGDANQPQNF,TGTGCCAGCAGTGAATCTGGAGGGGACGCGAATCAGCCCCAGAATTTT
TRBJ1-1,.,few,TRBV4-2,CASSQEENTEAFF,TGTGCCAGCAGCCAAGAAGAGAACACTGAAGCTTTCTTT
TRBJ1-1,.,few,TRBV7-9,CASSLLAGTTEAFF,TGTGCCAGCAGCTTACTCGCAGGGACCACTGAAGCTTTCTTT
TRBJ2-3,TRBD2,.,TRBV20-1,CSATPPRLAGSTDTQYF,TGCAGTGCTACCCCCCCCAGACTAGCGGGGAGCACAGATACGCAGTATTTT
TRBJ1-2,.,.,TRBV19,CASSIPPALNGYTF,TGTGCCAGTAGTATACCCCCCGCGCTGAATGGCTACACCTTC
TRBJ1-1,TRBD1,few,TRBV4-1,CASSQMDRGVSNTEAFF,TGCGCCAGCAGCCAGATGGACAGGGGCGTTTCGAACACTGAAGCTTTCTTT
TRBJ2-3,.,.,TRBV29-1,CSVLGRSTDTQYF,TGCAGCGTACTCGGCCGAAGCACAGATACGCAGTATTTT
TRBJ2-7,.,few,TRBV20-1,CSACPRDGLIYEQYF,TGCAGTGCTTGCCCTCGTGACGGACTAATCTACGAGCAGTACTTC